A selection of T cell receptor beta chains follows, all from one sample in a study of response to subunit inactivated influenza vaccine. Via MiXCR, TCRdb re-called the RT-PCR reads, giving one row per CDR3 protein. The table has about 520,000 distinct CDR3 sequences, under 8.5% seen once. This specimen consisted of PBMCs from blood, obtained less than 30 months after vaccination. The receptors were gathered from a man between 50 and 75 years old who received an inactivated influenza vaccine. Both conserved end residues are part of each CDR3. The D gene is left open where the match is weak. Clone size is not always given. Where it is, it says once, few, many or a class for expanded clones.

j_call,clone_size,d_call,v_call,cdr3_aa,cdr3_nt
TRBJ2-3,many,NA,TRBV12-3/TRBV12-4,CASSIGARTDTQYF,TGTGCCAGCAGTATCGGGGCGCGCACAGATACGCAGTATTTT
TRBJ1-2,NA,NA,TRBV6-2/TRBV6-3,CASSFAGERGYTF,TGTGCCAGCAGTTTTGCCGGGGAGAGGGGCTACACCTTC
TRBJ2-1,NA,NA,TRBV12-3/TRBV12-4,CASSYGGPGVDEQFF,TGTGCCAGCAGCTACGGGGGGCCCGGGGTCGATGAGCAGTTCTTC
TRBJ2-1,many,NA,TRBV7-2,CASSFRRYNEQFF,TGTGCCAGCAGCTTCAGACGGTACAATGAGCAGTTCTTC
TRBJ1-2,NA,NA,TRBV6-5,CASRSQGNGYTF,TGTGCCAGCAGAAGCCAGGGGAATGGCTACACCTTC
TRBJ1-4,NA,NA,TRBV29-1,CSAAEGANEKLFF,TGCAGCGCCGCGGAGGGGGCTAATGAAAAACTGTTTTTT
TRBJ2-1,NA,NA,TRBV29-1,CSGRSGEQFF,TGCAGCGGTAGGAGCGGGGAGCAGTTCTTC
TRBJ2-7,NA,TRBD2,TRBV20-1,CSARGLSGVEQYF,TGCAGTGCTAGAGGCCTTAGCGGGGTCGAGCAGTACTTC
TRBJ2-1,many,NA,TRBV6-2/TRBV6-3,CASAADPLYNEQFF,TGTGCCAGCGCCGCCGATCCGTTGTACAATGAGCAGTTCTTC
TRBJ2-3,few,TRBD1,TRBV9,CASSVVQGADTQYF,TGTGCCAGCAGCGTAGTCCAGGGGGCAGATACGCAGTATTTT
TRBJ2-3,many,TRBD2,TRBV5-1,CASSLSSGSRTDTQYF,TGCGCCAGCAGCTTGTCCAGCGGGAGTCGCACAGATACGCAGTATTTT
TRBJ2-2,few,NA,TRBV5-1,CASSLGPGSGELFF,TGCGCCAGCAGTCTTGGACCGGGCTCCGGGGAGCTGTTTTTT
TRBJ2-3,NA,NA,TRBV4-1,CASSQGQGGRDTQYF,TGCGCCAGCAGCCAAGGCCAGGGGGGGCGGGATACGCAGTATTTT
TRBJ2-1,NA,NA,TRBV10-3,CATQEAGTYNEQFF,TGTGCCACCCAGGAAGCCGGGACTTACAATGAGCAGTTCTTC
TRBJ1-1,many,NA,TRBV20-1,CSAREGGPLTRAFF,TGCAGTGCTAGAGAGGGAGGGCCCCTAACTCGGGCTTTCTTT
TRBJ2-1,few,NA,TRBV5-1,CASSPGLVRGNEQFF,TGCGCCAGCAGCCCCGGGCTAGTAAGGGGCAATGAGCAGTTCTTC
TRBJ1-2,NA,TRBD1,TRBV20-1,CSARDQDRGVYGYTF,TGCAGTGCTAGAGATCAAGACAGGGGAGTCTATGGCTACACCTTC
TRBJ2-3,many,TRBD2,TRBV20-1,CSARAGTSFTDTQYF,TGCAGTGCTAGAGCCGGGACTAGCTTCACAGATACGCAGTATTTT
TRBJ2-7,NA,TRBD2,TRBV6-1,CASSRGTSGTYEQYF,TGTGCCAGCAGTCGCGGGACTAGCGGGACCTACGAGCAGTACTTC
TRBJ2-5,few,NA,TRBV4-2,CASSQAGSGETQYF,TGTGCCAGCAGCCAAGCGGGGTCCGGGGAGACCCAGTACTTC
TRBJ1-3,many,NA,TRBV12-3/TRBV12-4,CASSFSSSGNTIYF,TGTGCCAGCAGTTTTAGTTCTTCTGGAAACACCATATATTTT
TRBJ2-1,many,TRBD2,TRBV2,CASSPRRESYNEQFF,TGTGCCAGCAGCCCCCGGCGGGAGTCCTACAATGAGCAGTTCTTC
TRBJ2-6,NA,NA,TRBV4-3,CASSQDWGAVGANVLTF,TGCGCCAGCAGCCAAGACTGGGGGGCGGTTGGGGCCAACGTCCTGACTTTC
TRBJ2-7,few,NA,TRBV19,CASSMAPQHHEQYF,TGTGCCAGTAGTATGGCCCCACAACACCACGAGCAGTACTTC
TRBJ2-3,many,NA,TRBV7-2,CASSLRILTDTQYF,TGTGCCAGCAGCTTACGAATTTTAACAGATACGCAGTATTTT
TRBJ2-2,NA,NA,TRBV7-2,CASSLERAATGELFF,TGTGCCAGCAGCTTAGAGAGGGCTGCTACCGGGGAGCTGTTTTTT
TRBJ2-2,few,NA,TRBV20-1,CSARDMYRDTGELFF,TGCAGTGCTAGAGATATGTACAGAGACACCGGGGAGCTGTTTTTT
TRBJ1-1,NA,NA,TRBV4-3,CASSQNGRGLATEAFF,TGCGCCAGCAGCCAAAATGGACGGGGGCTGGCCACTGAAGCTTTCTTT
TRBJ2-7,NA,TRBD1,TRBV28,CASRRVGTGRVYEQYF,TGTGCCAGCAGGAGAGTAGGGACAGGGCGGGTCTACGAGCAGTACTTC
TRBJ2-3,NA,NA,TRBV7-2,CASSLEPPDTQYF,TGTGCCAGCAGCTTAGAACCGCCGGATACGCAGTATTTT
TRBJ2-1,few,TRBD2,TRBV14,CASSQGLAGLYNEQFF,TGTGCCAGCAGCCAAGGTCTAGCGGGACTCTACAATGAGCAGTTCTTC